A selection of T cell receptor beta chains follows, all from one sample in a study of T cell responses to AZD1222 COVID-19 vaccine. TCRdb keeps only in-frame clones here, not all; method: immunoSEQ multiplex PCR. The repertoire holds roughly 140,000 clones, with 88% as singletons. This specimen was peripheral blood, taken on day 0 of MenACWY control vaccination. All receptors come from an adult in good health. The CDR3 runs from the conserved cysteine through the conserved F or W. The D gene is left open where the match is weak. Where a row states a size, it is once, few, many or the class of an expanded clone; other rows omit it.

-	TRBJ1-5	-	TRBV9	TGTGCCAGCAGCGTAGATGCAGGGAAAGGACAGCCCCAGCATTTT	CASSVDAGKGQPQHF
-	TRBJ2-7	once	TRBV5-4	TGTGCCAGCAGCTTGGCAGGGGCGATCTACGAGCAGTACTTC	CASSLAGAIYEQYF
TRBD1	TRBJ2-2	-	TRBV15	TGTGCCACCAGCGGCAGACAGGGCTACACCGGGGAGCTGTTTTTT	CATSGRQGYTGELFF
TRBD1	TRBJ1-4	-	TRBV7-9	TGTGCCAGCAGCTTTCCAAAGGGACAGGGAAGAGAAAAACTGTTTTTT	CASSFPKGQGREKLFF
-	TRBJ2-2	-	TRBV11-3	TGTGCCAGCAGCTTAGCCTTTTCACACAGGGAGGTAGGCGGGGAGCTGTTTTTT	CASSLAFSHREVGGELFF
-	TRBJ1-6	once	TRBV27	TGTGCCAGCAGTTTCCGGTGGGACCGCAATTCACCCCTCCACTTT	CASSFRWDRNSPLHF
-	TRBJ2-2	-	TRBV4-3	TGCGCCAGCAGCCAAGGGCCGATCACCGGGGAGCTGTTTTTT	CASSQGPITGELFF
-	TRBJ2-1	-	TRBV4-3	TGCGCCAGCAGCCAAGAGGGTAATGAGCAGTTCTTC	CASSQEGNEQFF
-	TRBJ2-1	-	TRBV29-1	TGCAGCGTCGACCGACCCCTGGGAAATGAGCAGTTCTTC	CSVDRPLGNEQFF
-	TRBJ1-5	-	TRBV6-2/TRBV6-3	TGTGCCAGCAGTTATCACAGAGGTCCTCAGCCCCAGCATTTT	CASSYHRGPQPQHF
-	TRBJ2-2	-	TRBV9	TGTGCCAGCAGCGTAGGCGGAGGGTACGACACCGGGGAGCTGTTTTTT	CASSVGGGYDTGELFF
-	TRBJ2-1	-	TRBV4-2	TGTGCCAGCAGCCAAGATCATGAAACTCCGGGCTTCTTC	CASSQDHETPGFF